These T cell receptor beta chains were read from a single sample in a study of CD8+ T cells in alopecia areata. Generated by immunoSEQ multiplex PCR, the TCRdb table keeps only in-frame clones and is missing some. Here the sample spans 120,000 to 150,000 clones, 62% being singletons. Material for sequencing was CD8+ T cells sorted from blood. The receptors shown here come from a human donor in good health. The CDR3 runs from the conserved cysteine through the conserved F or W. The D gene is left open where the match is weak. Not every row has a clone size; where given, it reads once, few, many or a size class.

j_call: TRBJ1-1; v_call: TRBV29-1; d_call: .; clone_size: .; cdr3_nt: TGCAGCGTTGACGGGGGCCTTGCTGAAGCTTTCTTT; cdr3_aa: CSVDGGLAEAFF
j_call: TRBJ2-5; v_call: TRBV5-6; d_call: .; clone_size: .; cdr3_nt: TGTGCCAGCAGCTTGGGACAGAAGCAAGAGACCCAGTACTTC; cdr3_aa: CASSLGQKQETQYF
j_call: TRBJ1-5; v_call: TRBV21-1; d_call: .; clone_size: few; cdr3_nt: TGTGCCAGCAGCAAACGGACAGGGAGCAGCAATCAGCCCCAGCATTTT; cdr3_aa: CASSKRTGSSNQPQHF
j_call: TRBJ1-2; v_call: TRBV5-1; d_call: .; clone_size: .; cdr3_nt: TGCGCCAGCAGCTTGCGTTGGGCCCGAGACTATGGCTACACCTTC; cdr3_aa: CASSLRWARDYGYTF
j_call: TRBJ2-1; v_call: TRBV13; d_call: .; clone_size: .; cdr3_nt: TGTGCCAGCAGAACCAGGGGATTCGGTGAGCAGTTCTTC; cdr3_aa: CASRTRGFGEQFF
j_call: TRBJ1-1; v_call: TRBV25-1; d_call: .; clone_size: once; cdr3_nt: TGTGCCGTCTTTGGACCGGCTGAAGCTTTCTTT; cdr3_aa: CAVFGPAEAFF
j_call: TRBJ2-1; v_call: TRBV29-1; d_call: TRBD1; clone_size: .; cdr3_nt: TGCAGCGTTGTAGGACAGGGGAGGAGGGATGAGCAGTTCTTC; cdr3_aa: CSVVGQGRRDEQFF
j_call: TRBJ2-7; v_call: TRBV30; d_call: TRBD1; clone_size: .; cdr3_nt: TGTGCCTGGAGTAGAACCGGGACAGGGTATTACGAGCAGTACTTC; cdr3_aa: CAWSRTGTGYYEQYF
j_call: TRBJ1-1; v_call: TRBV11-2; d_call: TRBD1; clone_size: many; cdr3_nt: TGTGCCAGCAGCCCCCAGACAGGGGGGAACACTGAAGCTTTCTTT; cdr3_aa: CASSPQTGGNTEAFF
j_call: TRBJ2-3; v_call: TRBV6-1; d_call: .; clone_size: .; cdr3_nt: TGTGCCAGCAGGGCCGATTCGGATACGCAGTATTTT; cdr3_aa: CASRADSDTQYF
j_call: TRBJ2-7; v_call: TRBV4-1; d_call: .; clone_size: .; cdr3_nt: TGCGCCAGCAGCCAAGTACCCTCCTCCAACTTCTACGAGCAGTACTTC; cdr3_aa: CASSQVPSSNFYEQYF
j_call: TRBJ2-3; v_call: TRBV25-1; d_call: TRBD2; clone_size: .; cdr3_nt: TGTGCCAGCAGCGAAGATGGCGGGGGAGATACGCAGTATTTT; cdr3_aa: CASSEDGGGDTQYF
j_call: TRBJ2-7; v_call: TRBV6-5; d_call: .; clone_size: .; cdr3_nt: TGTGCCAGCCAGTCCTCCTCCTACGAGCAGTACTTC; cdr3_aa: CASQSSSYEQYF
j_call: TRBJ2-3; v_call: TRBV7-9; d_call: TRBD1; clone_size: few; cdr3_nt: TGTGCCAGCAGCCACCAGACAGGGCCCCGAAATACGCAGTATTTT; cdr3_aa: CASSHQTGPRNTQYF
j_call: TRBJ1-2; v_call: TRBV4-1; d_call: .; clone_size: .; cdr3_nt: TGCGCCAGCAGCCCCGTACATACAGGTGGATATGGCTACACCTTC; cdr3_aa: CASSPVHTGGYGYTF
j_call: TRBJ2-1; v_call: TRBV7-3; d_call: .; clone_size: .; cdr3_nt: TGTGCCAGCAGCTTTTCTAGCAGCGATGAGCAGTTCTTC; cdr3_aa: CASSFSSSDEQFF
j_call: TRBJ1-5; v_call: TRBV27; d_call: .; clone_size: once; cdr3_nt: TGTGCCAGCAGTTTATCGAGTCAGGGTTGGAATCAGCCCCAGCATTTT; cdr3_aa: CASSLSSQGWNQPQHF